A selection of T cell receptor beta chains follows, all from one sample in a study of shared clonotypes between healthy human individuals. TCRdb keeps only in-frame clones here, not all; method: immunoSEQ multiplex PCR. The sample yields almost 750,000 clones, around 70% seen once. The specimen sequenced was memory CD4+ T cells sorted from blood. These receptors all come from a woman aged 25 to 39 in good health. Each CDR3 is given with its conserved first and last residue. The D gene is left open where the match is weak. Clone size, where shown, is once, few, many, or a class for clones that have expanded.

j_gene: TRBJ2-7; abundance: once; d_gene: TRBD1; v_gene: TRBV14; CDR3nt: TGTGCCAGCAGCGTTGGACCGGGACAGGGAGGTGTGCAGTACTTC; CDR3aa: CASSVGPGQGGVQYF
j_gene: TRBJ2-1; abundance: .; d_gene: TRBD2; v_gene: TRBV10-2; CDR3nt: TGCGCCAGCAGGGGGCCGGGACTAGCGTATAATGAGCAGTTCTTC; CDR3aa: CASRGPGLAYNEQFF
j_gene: TRBJ1-5; abundance: .; d_gene: .; v_gene: TRBV7-2; CDR3nt: TGTGCCAGCAGCTTAGTGTTGGGTTTACGCAATCAGCCCCAGCATTTT; CDR3aa: CASSLVLGLRNQPQHF
j_gene: TRBJ2-3; abundance: .; d_gene: TRBD1; v_gene: TRBV10-3; CDR3nt: TGTGCCATCAGGAGACAGGGGGTTTTAGATACGCAGTATTTT; CDR3aa: CAIRRQGVLDTQYF
j_gene: TRBJ2-3; abundance: many; d_gene: .; v_gene: TRBV6-5; CDR3nt: TGTGCCAGCAGCCACAAGCGGTCCTGGGATACGCAGTATTTT; CDR3aa: CASSHKRSWDTQYF
j_gene: TRBJ2-3; abundance: .; d_gene: TRBD2; v_gene: TRBV28; CDR3nt: TGTGCCAGCAGTTCCCGACTAGCGGGAGTTCTAACAGATACGCAGTATTTT; CDR3aa: CASSSRLAGVLTDTQYF
j_gene: TRBJ2-2; abundance: .; d_gene: .; v_gene: TRBV6-1; CDR3nt: TGTGCCACCCCGTCGACAGGGAGGTGGGGGGAGCTGTTTTTT; CDR3aa: CATPSTGRWGELFF
j_gene: TRBJ2-7; abundance: .; d_gene: TRBD1; v_gene: TRBV18; CDR3nt: TGTGCCAGCTCACCACGGACAGGAAGAGGCCGGGAAGCCTACGAGCAGTACTTC; CDR3aa: CASSPRTGRGREAYEQYF
j_gene: TRBJ1-4; abundance: .; d_gene: .; v_gene: TRBV6-6; CDR3nt: TGTGCCAGCAGTTACTCCAGGACCCATGAAAAACTGTTTTTT; CDR3aa: CASSYSRTHEKLFF
j_gene: TRBJ2-7; abundance: .; d_gene: TRBD1; v_gene: TRBV5-5; CDR3nt: TGTGCCAGCAGCAAAGGACAGGGAAACTACGAGCAGTACTTC; CDR3aa: CASSKGQGNYEQYF
j_gene: TRBJ1-5; abundance: .; d_gene: .; v_gene: TRBV11-2; CDR3nt: TGTGCCAGCAGCCCCTATAGCAATCAGCCCCAGCATTTT; CDR3aa: CASSPYSNQPQHF
j_gene: TRBJ2-7; abundance: .; d_gene: .; v_gene: TRBV29-1; CDR3nt: TGCAGCGCCGCTCCCGAGCAGTACTTC; CDR3aa: CSAAPEQYF
j_gene: TRBJ2-7; abundance: few; d_gene: .; v_gene: TRBV6-1; CDR3nt: TGTGCCAGCACCAAGGGGGGGAGTGTCAACGAGCAGTACTTC; CDR3aa: CASTKGGSVNEQYF
j_gene: TRBJ2-7; abundance: once; d_gene: .; v_gene: TRBV19; CDR3nt: TGTGCCAGTAGTCCCGACGGTAGGTACGAGCAGTACTTC; CDR3aa: CASSPDGRYEQYF
j_gene: TRBJ2-7; abundance: .; d_gene: TRBD1; v_gene: TRBV5-5; CDR3nt: TGTGCCAGCAGCTTGGTGGCAGGGGGCTTGTACGAGCAGTACTTC; CDR3aa: CASSLVAGGLYEQYF
j_gene: TRBJ2-7; abundance: .; d_gene: .; v_gene: TRBV19; CDR3nt: TGTGCCAGTGCAAGGCAGGTGTTAGACGAGCAGTACTTC; CDR3aa: CASARQVLDEQYF
j_gene: TRBJ2-5; abundance: .; d_gene: TRBD2; v_gene: TRBV5-1; CDR3nt: TGCGCCAGCAGCACACGTCAGCTGTCTAGCGGTACACAAGAGACCCAGTACTTC; CDR3aa: CASSTRQLSSGTQETQYF
j_gene: TRBJ2-7; abundance: once; d_gene: .; v_gene: TRBV5-1; CDR3nt: TGCGCCAGCTCCTTGTGGACAGGGACTAAAGCAGAGAGTTTCTACGAGCAGTACTTC; CDR3aa: CASSLWTGTKAESFYEQYF
j_gene: TRBJ2-1; abundance: .; d_gene: .; v_gene: TRBV19; CDR3nt: TGTGCCAGTAGTAGGGACGGGGACTACAATGAGCAGTTCTTC; CDR3aa: CASSRDGDYNEQFF
j_gene: TRBJ1-6; abundance: .; d_gene: TRBD1; v_gene: TRBV27; CDR3nt: TGTGCCAGCAGTAAGGACAGGGGTCGGAATAATTCACCCCTCCACTTT; CDR3aa: CASSKDRGRNNSPLHF
j_gene: TRBJ2-3; abundance: few; d_gene: TRBD2; v_gene: TRBV29-1; CDR3nt: TGCAGCGGGGGCCAGCGGGGTTCGTATGATACGCAGTATTTT; CDR3aa: CSGGQRGSYDTQYF
j_gene: TRBJ1-1; abundance: .; d_gene: .; v_gene: TRBV18; CDR3nt: TGTGCCAGCTCACCTCAGGGGACTGAAGCTTTCTTT; CDR3aa: CASSPQGTEAFF
j_gene: TRBJ2-2; abundance: .; d_gene: .; v_gene: TRBV5-1; CDR3nt: TGCGCCAGCAGCTTGGAACCGTCTTATTCCACCGGGGAGCTGTTTTTT; CDR3aa: CASSLEPSYSTGELFF
j_gene: TRBJ2-2; abundance: .; d_gene: .; v_gene: TRBV7-6; CDR3nt: TGTGCCAGCAGCTCCACTTTAGGTCGGAGGGACACCGGGGAGCTGTTTTTT; CDR3aa: CASSSTLGRRDTGELFF
j_gene: TRBJ2-4; abundance: few; d_gene: TRBD1; v_gene: TRBV19; CDR3nt: TGTGCCAGTAGTGTACAGGGGCGAAACATTCAGTACTTC; CDR3aa: CASSVQGRNIQYF
j_gene: TRBJ2-5; abundance: .; d_gene: TRBD1; v_gene: TRBV5-1; CDR3nt: TGCGCCAGCAGCCTCGAAGGGGGCGCAGGGACCCAGTACTTC; CDR3aa: CASSLEGGAGTQYF
j_gene: TRBJ2-7; abundance: .; d_gene: TRBD1; v_gene: TRBV15; CDR3nt: TGTGCCACCAGCAGTTACGGCAGGGGGCGAACCTACGAGCAGTACTTC; CDR3aa: CATSSYGRGRTYEQYF
j_gene: TRBJ1-1; abundance: once; d_gene: TRBD1; v_gene: TRBV11-2; CDR3nt: TGTGCCAGCAGCGCGGACAGGGCGAAGACTGAAGCTTTCTTT; CDR3aa: CASSADRAKTEAFF